The 2 T cell receptor beta chains below come from one sample, sequenced in a study of blood T cell repertoires in COVID-19. The protocol was immunoSEQ multiplex PCR, while the TCRdb copy is restricted to in-frame clones and leaves out a portion. The table has over 130,000 clones, 80% to 90% seen once; the top ten hold 3% to 4%. The sequenced material came from PBMCs or T cells enriched from blood (not recorded which). These receptors were collected from a woman aged 50 to 60 with acute COVID-19.

The rearrangement links TRBV2 to TRBJ2-7, with 8 bases matching TRBD1. J was trimmed by 7 bases and V by 5 bases; bases with no gene match: 4. Looked up from germline, CDR1 is SNHLY and CDR2 is FYNNEI. The CDR3 is 12 amino acids. CDR3 residues: CASSPDRGEQYF. The CDR3 DNA follows: TGTGCCAGCAGTCCTGACAGGGGAGAGCAGTACTTC.

V is TRBV6-4 and J is TRBJ2-3; TRBD2 matches 10 bases. Germline-derived CDR1 and CDR2 are MRHNA and SNTAGT. V trimming: 5 bases; J trimming: 1 base; junction bases outside the gene matches: 6. This CDR3 has 16 residues. In DNA, the CDR3 is TGTGCCAGCAGTCTCTCCGGGACTAGCGGCACAGATACGCAGTATTTT. Its protein product is CASSLSGTSGTDTQYF.